The 19 T cell receptor beta chains listed next were all sequenced from one sample in a study of T cell responses to AZD1222 COVID-19 vaccine. Assay: immunoSEQ multiplex PCR; the TCRdb copy retains only in-frame clones and omits some. The sample has approximately 85,000 clones, 86% seen once. Sequenced material: peripheral blood, taken on day 0 of AZD1222 vaccination. Receptors originate from an adult in good health.

The gene calls are TRBV20-1 and TRBJ2-7, with 8 positions matching TRBD1. The V gene's germline CDR1 is DFQATT and CDR2 SNEGSKA (reference sequence). This CDR3 region has 11 residues. V lost 6 bases, J lost 2 bases, and 0 bases stayed unmatched. The CDR3 protein is CSADRAYEQYF. The CDR3 DNA sequence: TGCAGTGCGGACAGGGCCTACGAGCAGTACTTC.

This clone was counted between two and nine times. V and J are TRBV28 and TRBJ1-5; maybe TRBD1 (6 bases). V lost 9 bases, J lost 4 bases, and 10 bases lay in between. Germline assignment: CDR1 MDHEN and CDR2 SYDVKM. This CDR3 spans 12 amino acids. As DNA, the CDR3 is TGTGCCAGTGGGGGGCCAAATCAGCCCCAGCATTTT. Protein sequence: CASGGPNQPQHF.

The chain is built from TRBV7-2 and TRBJ2-2; D not certain. In germline, CDR1 is SGHTA, CDR2 FQGNSA. The CDR3 is made up of 15 amino acids. V dropped 2 bases and J dropped 3 bases, with 10 bases sitting between them. CDR3 residues: CASSLMGLDTGELFF. The CDR3 coding sequence is TGTGCCAGCAGCTTAATGGGGTTAGACACCGGGGAGCTGTTTTTT.

The chain has TRBV3-1 (or the pseudogene TRBV3-2) and TRBJ2-7; the D is unclear. The V end was cut by 0 bases, the J end by 2 bases, with 8 bases between. The CDR3 extends over 14 amino acids. CDR1 and CDR2 (germline): LGHDT, YNNKEL (reference sequence). The CDR3 loop is CASSQDSAPYEQYF. The CDR3 DNA follows: TGTGCCAGCAGCCAAGATTCGGCCCCCTACGAGCAGTACTTC.

V usage is TRBV6-5 and J usage is TRBJ2-7; D gene ambiguous. This CDR3 is 13 amino acids long. Trimming took off 6 bases at V and 3 bases at J, with 12 bases between the two ends. The germline CDR1 and CDR2 sequences are MNHEY and SVGAGI. The CDR3 is CASRPGPNYEQYF. DNA of the CDR3: TGTGCCAGCAGACCCGGACCGAACTACGAGCAGTACTTC.

Remarks on this clone: Other DNA variants within this sample encode the same CDR3. The chain carries TRBV30 and TRBJ2-7; 11 bases fit TRBD1. CDR1 is GTSNPN, CDR2 SVGIG, per germline (reference sequence). Germline trimming cut 5 bases from V and 4 bases from J; bases unmatched to any gene: 1. CDR3 length: 12 residues. Here the CDR3 reads CAWGTGGYEQYF. The CDR3 coding sequence is TGTGCCTGGGGGACAGGGGGTTACGAGCAGTACTTC.

J is TRBJ2-1 and V is TRBV28; D is uncertain. Germline V gene sequence: CDR1 MDHEN, CDR2 SYDVKM. There are 12 residues in the CDR3. Trimming stripped 3 bases from V and 10 bases from J, with 10 bases between. The CDR3 is CASSFSRWEQFF. The DNA for the CDR3 is TGTGCCAGCAGTTTTTCCCGATGGGAGCAGTTCTTC. The full variable domain, with the rest looked up from reference TRBV28 and TRBJ2-1, is DVKVTQSSRYLVKRTGEKVFLECVQDMDHENMFWYRQDPGLGLRLIYFSYDVKMKEKGDIPEGYSVSREKKERFSLILESASTNQTSMYLCASSFSRWEQFFGPGTRLTVL.

The CDR3 is CASSLDSFSGNTIYF. CDR3 sequence (DNA): TGTGCCAGCAGTTTGGACAGTTTCTCTGGAAACACCATATATTTT. The rearrangement links TRBV28 to TRBJ1-3; TRBD1 is a possible D gene (6 bases). Germline V gene lookup returns CDR1 MDHEN and CDR2 SYDVKM. Trimming removed 3 bases at V and 0 bases at J, with 9 bases between. The CDR3 contains 15 residues.

The gene calls are TRBV28 and TRBJ1-3; D remains unclear. The length of the CDR3 is 14 residues. V lost 7 bases, J lost 0 bases, and 10 bases lay in between. Germline CDR1 reads MDHEN; CDR2 reads SYDVKM. This CDR3 reads CASTRPDSGNTIYF. The DNA for the CDR3 is TGTGCCAGCACTCGACCGGACTCTGGAAACACCATATATTTT.

The genes are TRBV10-2 and TRBJ2-7; TRBD1 aligns across 7 bases. Germline trimming cut 3 bases from V and 3 bases from J; bases unmatched to any gene: 5. There are 14 residues in the CDR3. The germline V gene has CDR1 WSHSY and CDR2 SAAADI. The CDR3 loop reads CASSDWDSSYEQYF. CDR3 coding DNA: TGCGCCAGCAGTGATTGGGACAGCAGCTACGAGCAGTACTTC.

In DNA form, the CDR3 reads TGTGCCAGCAGTGAGGACAGCTCCTACAATGAGCAGTTCTTC. Amino acids: CASSEDSSYNEQFF. The J gene is TRBJ2-1, the V gene TRBV6-4; maybe TRBD1 (6 bases). Looked up from germline, CDR1 is MRHNA and CDR2 is SNTAGT. CDR3 length: 14 amino acids. Trimming removed 3 bases from V and 0 bases from J, with 6 bases in between.

By sample fraction, this clone is medium-sized. V and J are TRBV5-1 and TRBJ1-1; 7 bases align to TRBD1. CDR3 length: 15 residues. V was pared by 1 base and J by 3 bases, with 6 bases of the junction left unmatched. Germline CDR1 and CDR2: SGHRS and YFSETQ. The CDR3 bases are TGCGCCAGCAGCTTGACAGGGGCATTCGACACTGAAGCTTTCTTT. Its translation: CASSLTGAFDTEAFF.

V is TRBV6-5 and J is TRBJ1-2, with D possibly matching TRBD1 (6 bases). V lost 0 bases, J lost 8 bases, and 16 bases lay in between. The germline CDR1 and CDR2 sequences are MNHEY and SVGAGI. This CDR3 spans 15 amino acids. In nucleotides, the CDR3 is TGTGCCAGCAGTTACTCAGGGGGTCACCCAGTCGGCTACACCTTC. It codes for CASSYSGGHPVGYTF.

The chain combines TRBV5-6 with TRBJ1-2; a possible D gene is TRBD1 (5 bases). V was clipped by 4 bases and J by 7 bases, with 17 bases between them. The CDR3 has 14 amino acids. Germline values: CDR1 SGHDT, CDR2 YYEEEE. The CDR3 spells CASSPIGGVGGYTF. The CDR3 DNA sequence: TGTGCCAGCAGCCCTATTGGGGGTGTAGGTGGCTACACCTTC.

V and J are TRBV19 and TRBJ1-5; D is ambiguous. The germline CDR1 and CDR2 sequences are LNHDA and SQIVND (reference sequence). The CDR3 consists of 16 residues. V dropped 4 bases and J dropped 1 base, with 14 bases sitting between them. The CDR3 DNA reads TGTGCCAGTAGTACCCTCTCGACCCAGAGCAATCAGCCCCAGCATTTT. As protein: CASSTLSTQSNQPQHF.

Note on this clone: At one of its ends the junction is not consistent with the germline gene, which may arise from a read error. The chain links TRBV4-1 to TRBJ2-7; D not certain. Germline V CDR1 and CDR2: MGHRA, YSYEKL. The CDR3 runs 13 residues. In DNA form, the CDR3 reads TGCGCCAGCAGCCAAGAATACCAAGGACGGGTTCACTTC. It codes for CASSQEYQGRVHF.

The chain recombines TRBV5-6 with TRBJ2-5; TRBD1 agrees at 7 bases. J was trimmed by 4 bases and V by 2 bases; bases with no gene match: 5. CDR3 length equals 14 residues. CDR1 is SGHDT and CDR2 is YYEEEE in the germline V gene. The CDR3 DNA follows: TGTGCCAGCAGCTTAACAGGGGTTTCAGAGACCCAGTACTTC. It specifies CASSLTGVSETQYF.

This sequence joins TRBV6-4 and TRBJ2-7; the D is unclear. Germline V gene data show CDR1 as MRHNA and CDR2 as SNTAGT. The V gene lost 8 bases and the J gene lost 4 bases, with 12 bases spanning the gap. CDR3 length: 12 amino acids. CDR3 sequence (DNA): TGTGCCAGCGGACGGCAGATTTACGAGCAGTACTTC. Translated: CASGRQIYEQYF.

The V call is TRBV27, the J call TRBJ2-7; D remains unclear. CDR3 size: 16 residues. The germline V gene encodes CDR1 MNHEY and CDR2 SMNVEV (reference sequence). V shed 7 bases and J shed 7 bases, with 26 bases lying between them. The CDR3 spells CASTLSQADFPGEQYF. In DNA, the CDR3 is TGTGCCAGCACCCTCTCCCAGGCAGATTTCCCCGGGGAGCAGTACTTC.